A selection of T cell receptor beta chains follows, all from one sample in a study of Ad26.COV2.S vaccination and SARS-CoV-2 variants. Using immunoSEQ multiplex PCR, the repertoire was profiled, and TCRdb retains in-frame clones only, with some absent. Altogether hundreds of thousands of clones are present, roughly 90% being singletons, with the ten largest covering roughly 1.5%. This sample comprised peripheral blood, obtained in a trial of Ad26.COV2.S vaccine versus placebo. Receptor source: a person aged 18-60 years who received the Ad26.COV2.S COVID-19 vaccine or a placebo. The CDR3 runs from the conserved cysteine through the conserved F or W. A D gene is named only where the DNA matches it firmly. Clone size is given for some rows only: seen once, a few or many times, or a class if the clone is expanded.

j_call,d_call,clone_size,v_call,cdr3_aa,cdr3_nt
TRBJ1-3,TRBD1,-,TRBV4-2,CASSQEPGQGSGNTIYF,TGTGCCAGCAGCCAAGAGCCGGGACAGGGCTCTGGAAACACCATATATTTT
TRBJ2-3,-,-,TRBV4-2,CASSQEGLMTDTQYF,TGTGCCAGCAGCCAAGAAGGACTAATGACAGATACGCAGTATTTT
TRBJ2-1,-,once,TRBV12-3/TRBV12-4,CASSEVLYNEQFF,TGTGCCAGCAGCGAGGTACTATACAATGAGCAGTTCTTC
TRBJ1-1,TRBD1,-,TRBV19,CASSRTGQVNTEAFF,TGTGCCAGTAGTAGGACAGGGCAGGTGAACACTGAAGCTTTCTTT
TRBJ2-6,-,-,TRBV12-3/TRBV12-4,CASSLTGANVLTF,TGTGCCAGCAGTTTGACTGGGGCCAACGTCCTGACTTTC
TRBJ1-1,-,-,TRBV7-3,CASSLGQDSNTEAFF,TGTGCCAGCAGCTTGGGCCAGGACTCGAACACTGAAGCTTTCTTT
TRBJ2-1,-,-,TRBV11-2,CASRSSGFYNEQFF,TGTGCCAGCAGATCAAGCGGGTTCTACAATGAGCAGTTCTTC
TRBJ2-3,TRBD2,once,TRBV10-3,CAIRTGTSGRSVDTQYF,TGTGCCATCAGAACCGGGACTAGCGGGAGGTCCGTAGATACGCAGTATTTT
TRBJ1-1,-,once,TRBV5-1,CASSFGQYEAFF,TGCGCCAGCAGCTTCGGCCAGTATGAAGCTTTCTTT
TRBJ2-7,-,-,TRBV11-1,CASSLGDTGEQYF,TGTGCCAGCAGCTTAGGGGATACGGGCGAGCAGTACTTC
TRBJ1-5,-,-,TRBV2,CASSVNTQPQHF,TGTGCCAGCAGTGTCAACACCCAGCCCCAGCATTTT
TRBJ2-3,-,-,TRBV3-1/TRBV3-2,CASSRFGSPDTQYF,TGTGCCAGCAGCCGATTCGGTAGCCCAGATACGCAGTATTTT
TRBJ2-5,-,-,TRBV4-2,CASSQEDFNPETQYF,TGTGCCAGCAGCCAAGAGGATTTTAATCCGGAGACCCAGTACTTC
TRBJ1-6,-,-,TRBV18,CASSPLGNSPLHF,TGTGCCAGCTCACCACTGGGGAATTCACCCCTCCACTTT
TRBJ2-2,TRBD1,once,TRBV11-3,CASSHRGLETGELFF,TGTGCCAGCAGTCACAGGGGGCTGGAGACCGGGGAGCTGTTTTTT
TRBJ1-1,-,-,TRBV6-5,CASSQSTGFTTEAFF,TGTGCCAGCAGCCAAAGTACAGGGTTTACCACTGAAGCTTTCTTT
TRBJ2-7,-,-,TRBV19,CASSITGVTYEQYF,TGTGCCAGTAGTATAACAGGAGTAACCTACGAGCAGTACTTC
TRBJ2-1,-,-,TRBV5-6,CASSEQGIPGYNEQFF,TGTGCCAGCAGCGAACAAGGGATCCCGGGCTACAATGAGCAGTTCTTC
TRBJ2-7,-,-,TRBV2,CASIKEGPQGGEQYF,TGTGCCAGCATCAAGGAGGGACCACAGGGAGGCGAGCAGTACTTC
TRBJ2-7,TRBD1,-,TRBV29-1,CSVRTGSSYEQYF,TGCAGCGTCCGGACAGGGAGCTCCTACGAGCAGTACTTC
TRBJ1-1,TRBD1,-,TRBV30,CAWDRGRMNTEAFF,TGTGCCTGGGACAGGGGGCGCATGAACACTGAAGCTTTCTTT
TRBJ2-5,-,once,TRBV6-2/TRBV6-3,CASSSFRYQGETQYF,TGTGCCAGCAGTTCATTCCGTTATCAAGGAGAGACCCAGTACTTC
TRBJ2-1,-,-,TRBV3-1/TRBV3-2,CASSQDLGEQFF,TGTGCCAGCAGCCAAGATCTAGGTGAGCAGTTCTTC
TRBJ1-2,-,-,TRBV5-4,CASRGRGFPNYGYTF,TGTGCCAGCAGGGGAAGGGGTTTCCCTAACTATGGCTACACCTTC
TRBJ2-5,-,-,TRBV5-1,CASRSGFEETQYF,TGCGCCAGCAGATCGGGATTCGAAGAGACCCAGTACTTC
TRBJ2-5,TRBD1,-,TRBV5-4,CASSLSPGQGAGETQYF,TGTGCCAGCAGTCTCTCTCCGGGACAGGGGGCTGGGGAGACCCAGTACTTC
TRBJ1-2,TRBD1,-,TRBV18,CASSPGQGIYGYTF,TGTGCCAGCTCACCCGGACAGGGAATCTATGGCTACACCTTC
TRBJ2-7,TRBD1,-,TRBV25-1,CASSEWGQGNDEQYF,TGTGCCAGCAGTGAATGGGGACAGGGGAACGACGAGCAGTACTTC
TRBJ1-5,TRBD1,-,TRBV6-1,CASSEDRVGSQPQHF,TGTGCCAGCAGTGAGGACAGGGTGGGCTCTCAGCCCCAGCATTTT
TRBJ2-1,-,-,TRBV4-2,CASSQIAVNEQFF,TGTGCCAGCAGCCAAATAGCGGTAAATGAGCAGTTCTTC
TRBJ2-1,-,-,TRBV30,CAWSGGQNDEQFF,TGTGCCTGGAGCGGTGGACAAAACGATGAGCAGTTCTTC
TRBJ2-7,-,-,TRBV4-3,CASSQDRGDYEQYF,TGCGCCAGCAGCCAAGACAGGGGAGACTACGAGCAGTACTTC
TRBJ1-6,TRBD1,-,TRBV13,CASSGQAQQGGNSPLHF,TGTGCCAGCAGCGGACAAGCCCAACAGGGGGGGAATTCACCCCTCCACTTT
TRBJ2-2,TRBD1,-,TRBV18,CASSPWTGGITGELFF,TGTGCCAGCTCACCGTGGACAGGGGGCATCACCGGGGAGCTGTTTTTT
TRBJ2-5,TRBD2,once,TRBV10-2,CASKRGGGETQYF,TGCGCCAGCAAGCGGGGGGGCGGAGAGACCCAGTACTTC
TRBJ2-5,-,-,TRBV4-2,CASSQGRGQPETQYF,TGTGCCAGCAGCCAAGGGCGCGGACAACCAGAGACCCAGTACTTC
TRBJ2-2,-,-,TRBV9,CASSVGGTGELFF,TGTGCCAGCAGCGTAGGAGGGACCGGGGAGCTGTTTTTT
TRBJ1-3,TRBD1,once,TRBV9,CASSQTGGSGNTIYF,TGTGCCAGCAGCCAAACAGGGGGCTCTGGAAACACCATATATTTT
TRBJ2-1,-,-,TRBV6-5,CASSYTGTAAYEEQFF,TGTGCCAGCAGTTATACCGGGACTGCGGCCTATGAGGAGCAGTTCTTC
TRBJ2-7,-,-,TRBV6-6,CASSYFGQTSDEQYF,TGTGCCAGCAGTTACTTTGGACAGACGTCTGACGAGCAGTACTTC
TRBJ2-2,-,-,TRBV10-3,CAISKGENTGELFF,TGTGCCATCAGTAAGGGGGAGAACACCGGGGAGCTGTTTTTT
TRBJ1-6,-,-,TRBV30,CAWSVIQSSYNSPLHF,TGTGCCTGGAGTGTAATCCAGAGCTCCTATAATTCACCCCTCCACTTT
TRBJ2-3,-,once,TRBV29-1,CSVAGGDEDTQYF,TGCAGCGTTGCGGGGGGCGATGAGGATACGCAGTATTTT
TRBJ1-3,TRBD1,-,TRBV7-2,CASSIGQGLRNTIYF,TGTGCCAGCAGCATAGGACAGGGGTTGAGAAACACCATATATTTT
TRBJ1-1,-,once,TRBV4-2,CASSPGDTRNTEAFF,TGTGCCAGCAGCCCAGGGGACACGCGGAACACTGAAGCTTTCTTT